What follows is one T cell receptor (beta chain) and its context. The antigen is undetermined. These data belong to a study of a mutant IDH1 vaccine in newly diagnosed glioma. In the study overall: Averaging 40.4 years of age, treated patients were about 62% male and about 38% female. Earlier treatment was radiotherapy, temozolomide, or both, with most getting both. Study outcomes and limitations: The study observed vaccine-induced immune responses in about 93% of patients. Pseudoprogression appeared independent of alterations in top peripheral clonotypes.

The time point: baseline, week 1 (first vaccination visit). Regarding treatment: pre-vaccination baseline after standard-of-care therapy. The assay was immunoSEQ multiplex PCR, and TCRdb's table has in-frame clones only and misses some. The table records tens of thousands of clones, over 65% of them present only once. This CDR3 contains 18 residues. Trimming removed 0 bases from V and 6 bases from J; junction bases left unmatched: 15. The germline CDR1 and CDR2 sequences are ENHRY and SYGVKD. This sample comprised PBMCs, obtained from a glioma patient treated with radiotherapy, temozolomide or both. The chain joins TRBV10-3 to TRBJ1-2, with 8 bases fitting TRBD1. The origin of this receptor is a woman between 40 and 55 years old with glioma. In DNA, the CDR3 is TGTGCCATCAGTGAGTCGGCTGGGACAGGCCATTTTGAGAATGGCTACACCTTC. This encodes CAISESAGTGHFENGYTF.